Sequencing of this TCR beta chain was carried out in a study of tumor-infiltrating lymphocytes in primary liver carcinoma. Study context: Tumor stage was T1-T3 N0M0, and tumor size was roughly 4.2 to 10 cm across.

Total RNA and DNA came together from approximately 20-30 mg of bulk tissue without cell sorting. Those patients suffered from chronic HBV infection and were treatment-naive. Samples were taken from five separate regions of every tumor. Points on this clonotype: The antigen is not known.

The germline V gene encodes CDR1 SGHNT and CDR2 YYREEE (reference sequence). This CDR3 is built from 15 residues. With 4 bases clipped from V and 4 bases from J, the junction kept 7 bases outside the gene matches. General study points: Tumor top-250-clone fractions significantly exceeded those of blood (p = 0.039).

A constant-region primer primed TCR beta cDNA synthesis from 400 to 550 ng of total RNA. Library construction for TCR beta comprised three nested multiplex PCR rounds performed with slightly modified ARM-PCR. The study ran its first two PCR rounds for approximately 10 cycles each, using TRBV1-TRBV30 forward primers and a C-beta reverse primer. TCRdb re-called the multiplex PCR reads with MiXCR, one entry per CDR3 protein. The table lists approximately 190,000 distinct CDR3 sequences, around four fifths of them singletons, with 15% to 20% in the top ten. Specimen: tumor tissue from primary liver carcinoma. This clonotype originated in a man aged 35 to 55 with primary liver carcinoma and hepatitis B virus infection. The V call is TRBV5-4, the J call TRBJ2-2; TRBD1 agrees at 7 bases. This chain's CDR3 is CASSMKQGSTGELFF. CDR3 DNA sequence: TGTGCCAGCAGCATGAAACAGGGGAGCACCGGGGAGCTGTTTTTT.